This TCR beta chain was identified in a study of blood T cell repertoires in COVID-19 (dated by TCRdb to 2018 to 2020). Describing the broader study: The collaborator samples originated in the United States, Italy and Spain and spanned the acute and convalescent phases of COVID-19. The material from the prospective study consisted of cDNA or gDNA derived from T cells, B-cell-depleted T cells, or PBMCs. The dataset comprised deeply sampled blood TCRbeta repertoires from subjects exposed to, actively infected with, or recovered from COVID-19. The repertoires were released in a freely available public database meant as a resource for research on the immune response to SARS-CoV-2. The samples were drawn from the first 160 participants of the ongoing ImmuneRACE study and from 1,254 subjects provided by 6 global collaborators. A de-identified subject ID, COVID-19 status, age in years and sex were almost always included in the sample metadata. HLA class I and class II types, where available, came from metadata supplied by the sample provider rather than from assay-based typing.

A word on this clone: The antigen this receptor binds is unknown. The input lacks base qualities; no much larger clone sits a single base away.

The study at large found these results: The amount of clinical and demographic metadata varied by source and participant and was provided uncurated.

TCRbeta CDR3 regions were amplified from genomic DNA by means of the immunoSEQ Assay, a bias-controlled multiplex PCR. Under the source paper's analysis protocol: The number of nucleated cells in each sample was estimated by amplification of reference gene primers within the assay. To quantify the absolute abundance of each unique TCRbeta CDR3 rearrangement, sequence reads were collapsed and filtered. For each sample, productive Simpson clonality was calculated as the square root of Simpson's diversity index across productive rearrangements. Sourced from immuneACCESS, this table was stored by TCRdb with only in-frame sequences that have V and J called. A share of the clones is absent; for the studies checked, an unresolved V gene accounts for under half, and the remainder has no known explanation. V and J calls and clone size are those listed in that table; D and trimming were worked out from the DNA. Counted in this sample were 95,000 to 150,000 clones; approximately 81% of them appeared once. 3.9% of the sample belongs to the ten largest clones.

The collaborating institutions used their own protocols to collect whole blood in K2EDTA tubes. For TCRbeta analysis, collaborators shipped samples as frozen whole blood, isolated PBMCs, or DNA extracted from either of those sample types. This receptor was identified in a man in his fifties or sixties with acute or convalescent COVID-19. Sequenced input: peripheral blood.

The DNA is as follows: TGTGCCAGCAGCCCCGGGACTAGTGGTTACGAGCAGTACTTC. Protein translation: CASSPGTSGYEQYF. The receptor chain draws on TRBV7-2 and TRBJ2-7; the junction holds 8 bases that match TRBD2. The CDR3 starts with the cysteine, ends with the phenylalanine, and has 14 residues. The sequence is cut down to CDR3 DNA, 42 bases in frame from base 1. Clipping removes 5 bases from V and 4 bases from J, with 7 as the unmatched junction base count. The germline V gene sets CDR1 to SGHTA and CDR2 to FQGNSA.